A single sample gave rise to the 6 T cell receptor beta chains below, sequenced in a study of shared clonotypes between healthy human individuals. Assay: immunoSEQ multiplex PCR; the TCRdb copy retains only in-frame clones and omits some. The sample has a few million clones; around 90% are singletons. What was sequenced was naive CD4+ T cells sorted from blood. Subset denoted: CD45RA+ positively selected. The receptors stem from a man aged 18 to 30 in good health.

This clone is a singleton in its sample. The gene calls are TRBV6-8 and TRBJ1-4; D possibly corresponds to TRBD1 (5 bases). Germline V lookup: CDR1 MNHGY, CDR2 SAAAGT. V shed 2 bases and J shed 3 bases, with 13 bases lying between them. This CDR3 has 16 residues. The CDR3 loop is CASSYRARQPNEKLFF. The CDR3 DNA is TGTGCCAGCAGTTACAGGGCGAGACAGCCTAATGAAAAACTGTTTTTT.

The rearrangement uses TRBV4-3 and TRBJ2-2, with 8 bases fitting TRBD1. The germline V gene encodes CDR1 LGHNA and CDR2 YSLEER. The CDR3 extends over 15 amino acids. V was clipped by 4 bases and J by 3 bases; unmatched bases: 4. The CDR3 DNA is TGCGCCAGCAGCCGAGGACAGGGTGACACCGGGGAGCTGTTTTTT. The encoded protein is CASSRGQGDTGELFF.

CDR3 bases: TGTGCCTGGAAGCTAAAGGGGTACGAGCAGTACTTC. Its translation: CAWKLKGYEQYF. This rearrangement joins TRBV30 to TRBJ2-7; tentative D call: TRBD1 (5 bases). Trimming took 4 bases from V and 4 from J, leaving 11 bases between them. The CDR3 contains 12 residues. In germline, CDR1 is GTSNPN, CDR2 SVGIG (reference sequence).

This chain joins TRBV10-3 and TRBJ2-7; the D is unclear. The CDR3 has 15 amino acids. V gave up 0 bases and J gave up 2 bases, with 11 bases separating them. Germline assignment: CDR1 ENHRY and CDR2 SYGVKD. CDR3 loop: CAISESDAAPYEQYF. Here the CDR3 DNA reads TGTGCCATCAGTGAGTCAGACGCCGCCCCCTACGAGCAGTACTTC.

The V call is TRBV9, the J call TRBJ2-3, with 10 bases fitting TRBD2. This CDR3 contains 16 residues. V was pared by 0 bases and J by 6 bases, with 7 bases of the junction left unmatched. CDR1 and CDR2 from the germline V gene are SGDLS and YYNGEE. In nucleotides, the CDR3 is TGTGCCAGCAGCGTAGATCTAGCGGGAGTCGCGGATACGCAGTATTTT. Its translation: CASSVDLAGVADTQYF.

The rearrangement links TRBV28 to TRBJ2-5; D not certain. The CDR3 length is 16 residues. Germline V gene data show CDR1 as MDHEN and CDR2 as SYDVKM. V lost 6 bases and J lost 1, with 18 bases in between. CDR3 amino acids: CASSRPPRGAQETQYF. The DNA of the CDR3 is TGTGCCAGCAGCCGCCCGCCTCGCGGAGCCCAAGAGACCCAGTACTTC. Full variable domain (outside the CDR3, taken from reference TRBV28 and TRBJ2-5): DVKVTQSSRYLVKRTGEKVFLECVQDMDHENMFWYRQDPGLGLRLIYFSYDVKMKEKGDIPEGYSVSREKKERFSLILESASTNQTSMYLCASSRPPRGAQETQYFGPGTRLLVL.